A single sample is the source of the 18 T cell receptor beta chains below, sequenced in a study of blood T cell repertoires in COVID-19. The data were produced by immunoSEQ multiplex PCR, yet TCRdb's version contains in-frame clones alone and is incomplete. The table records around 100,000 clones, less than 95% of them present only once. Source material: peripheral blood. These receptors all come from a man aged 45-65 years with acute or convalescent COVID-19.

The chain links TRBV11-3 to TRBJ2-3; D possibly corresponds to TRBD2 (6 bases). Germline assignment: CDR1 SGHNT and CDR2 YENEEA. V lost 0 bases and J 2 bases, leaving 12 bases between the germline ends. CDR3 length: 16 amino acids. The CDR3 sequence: CASSLDGRGYTDTQYF. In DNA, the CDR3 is TGTGCCAGCAGCTTAGATGGGCGGGGCTACACAGATACGCAGTATTTT.

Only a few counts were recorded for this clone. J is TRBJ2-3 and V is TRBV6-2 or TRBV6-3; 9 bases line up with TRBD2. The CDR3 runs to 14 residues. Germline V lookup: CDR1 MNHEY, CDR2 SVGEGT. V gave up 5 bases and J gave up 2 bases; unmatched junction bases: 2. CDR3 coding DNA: TGTGCCAGCAGTCCGGGACTAGCCACAGATACGCAGTATTTT. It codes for CASSPGLATDTQYF.

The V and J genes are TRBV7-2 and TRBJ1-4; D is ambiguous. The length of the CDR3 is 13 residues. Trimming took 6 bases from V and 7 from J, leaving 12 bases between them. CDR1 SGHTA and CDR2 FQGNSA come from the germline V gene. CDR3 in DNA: TGTGCCAGCAGGCCTACGGGGAGTGAAAAACTGTTTTTT. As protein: CASRPTGSEKLFF.

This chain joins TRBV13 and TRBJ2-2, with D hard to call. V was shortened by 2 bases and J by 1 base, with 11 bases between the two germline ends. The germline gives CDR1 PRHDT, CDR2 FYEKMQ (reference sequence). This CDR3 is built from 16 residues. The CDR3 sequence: CASSLSLTLNTGELFF. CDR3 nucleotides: TGTGCCAGCAGCTTAAGCCTGACTCTGAACACCGGGGAGCTGTTTTTT. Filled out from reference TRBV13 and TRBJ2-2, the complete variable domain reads AAGVIQSPRHLIKEKRETATLKCYPIPRHDTVYWYQQGPGQDPQFLISFYEKMQSDKGSIPDRFSAQQFSDYHSELNMSSLELGDSALYFCASSLSLTLNTGELFFGEGSRLTVL.

In DNA form, the CDR3 reads TGTGCCAGTAGTATCGACAGGGGGCAGGACGAGCAGTACTTC. Translated, it gives CASSIDRGQDEQYF. The V gene is TRBV19, the J gene TRBJ2-7; 10 nucleotides line up with TRBD1. The CDR3 consists of 14 residues. Germline CDR1 and CDR2: LNHDA and SQIVND (reference sequence). The V gene end was trimmed by 3 bases and the J gene end by 5 bases; junction bases not matched to a gene: 4.

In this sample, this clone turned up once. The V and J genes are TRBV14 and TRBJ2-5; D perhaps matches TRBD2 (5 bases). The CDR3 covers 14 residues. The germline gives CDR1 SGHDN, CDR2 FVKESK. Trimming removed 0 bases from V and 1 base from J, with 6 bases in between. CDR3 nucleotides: TGTGCCAGCAGCCAAGAGCTAGCCCAAGAGACCCAGTACTTC. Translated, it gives CASSQELAQETQYF.

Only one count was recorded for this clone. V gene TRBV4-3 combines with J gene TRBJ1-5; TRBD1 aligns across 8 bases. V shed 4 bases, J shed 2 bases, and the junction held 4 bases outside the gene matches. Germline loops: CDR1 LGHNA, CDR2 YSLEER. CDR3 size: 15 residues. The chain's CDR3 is CASSPTGQGNQPQHF. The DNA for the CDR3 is TGCGCCAGCAGCCCAACGGGACAGGGCAATCAGCCCCAGCATTTT.

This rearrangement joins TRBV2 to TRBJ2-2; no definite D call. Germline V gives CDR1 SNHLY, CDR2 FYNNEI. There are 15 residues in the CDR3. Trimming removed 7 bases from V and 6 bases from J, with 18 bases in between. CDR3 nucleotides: TGTGCCAGCAAGACTCAGTCGAGCCCTTCCGGGGAGCTGTTTTTT. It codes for CASKTQSSPSGELFF.

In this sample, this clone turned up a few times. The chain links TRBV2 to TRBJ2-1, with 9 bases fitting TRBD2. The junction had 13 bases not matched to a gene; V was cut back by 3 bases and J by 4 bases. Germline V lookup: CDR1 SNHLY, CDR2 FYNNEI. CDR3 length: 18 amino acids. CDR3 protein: CASSDLVGSGRSYNEQFF. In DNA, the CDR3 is TGTGCCAGCAGTGATCTGGTCGGTAGCGGGAGATCGTACAATGAGCAGTTCTTC.

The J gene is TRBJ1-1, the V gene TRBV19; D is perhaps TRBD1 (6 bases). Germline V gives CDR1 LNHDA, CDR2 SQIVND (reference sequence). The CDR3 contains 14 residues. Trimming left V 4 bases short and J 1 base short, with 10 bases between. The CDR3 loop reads CASSTGTSNTEAFF. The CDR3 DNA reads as TGTGCCAGTAGTACCGGGACATCGAACACTGAAGCTTTCTTT.

The DNA for the CDR3 is TGTGCTAGTGGTTTGGTTCAGAACTCCTACGAGCAGTACTTC. This codes for CASGLVQNSYEQYF. The V gene is TRBV12-5, the J gene TRBJ2-7; D remains unclear. Looked up from germline, CDR1 is LGHNT and CDR2 is FRNRAP. CDR3 length: 14 amino acids. Deletions cut 0 bases from V and 0 bases from J, with 6 bases between.

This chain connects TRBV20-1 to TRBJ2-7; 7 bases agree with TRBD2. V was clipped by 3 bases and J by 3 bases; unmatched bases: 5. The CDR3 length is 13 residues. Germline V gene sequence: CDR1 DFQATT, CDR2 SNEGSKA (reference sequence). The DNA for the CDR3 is TGCAGTGCTAGTGGGAGGGGCAACTACGAGCAGTACTTC. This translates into CSASGRGNYEQYF.

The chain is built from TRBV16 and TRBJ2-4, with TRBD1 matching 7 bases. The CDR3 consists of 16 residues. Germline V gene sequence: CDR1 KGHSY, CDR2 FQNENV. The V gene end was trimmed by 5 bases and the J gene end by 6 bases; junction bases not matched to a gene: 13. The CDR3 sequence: CASSILTGREGNIQYF. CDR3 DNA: TGTGCCAGCAGCATCCTGACAGGGAGAGAAGGAAACATTCAGTACTTC. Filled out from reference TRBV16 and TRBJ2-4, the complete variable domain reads GEEVAQTPKHLVRGEGQKAKLYCAPIKGHSYVFWYQQVLKNEFKFLISFQNENVFDETGMPKERFSAKCLPNSPCSLEIQATKLEDSAVYFCASSILTGREGNIQYFGAGTRLSVL.

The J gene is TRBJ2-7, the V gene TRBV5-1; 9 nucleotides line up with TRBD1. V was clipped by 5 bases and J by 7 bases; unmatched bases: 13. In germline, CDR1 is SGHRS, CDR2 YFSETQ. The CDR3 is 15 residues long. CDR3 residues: CASSFTGTGSGEQYF. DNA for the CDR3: TGCGCCAGCAGTTTTACCGGGACAGGGTCGGGTGAGCAGTACTTC.

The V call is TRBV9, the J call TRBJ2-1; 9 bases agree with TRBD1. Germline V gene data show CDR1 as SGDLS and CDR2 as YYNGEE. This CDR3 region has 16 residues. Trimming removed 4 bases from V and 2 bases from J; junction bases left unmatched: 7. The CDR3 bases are TGTGCCAGCAGCCCGTGGGACAGGGCAACCTACAATGAGCAGTTCTTC. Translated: CASSPWDRATYNEQFF.

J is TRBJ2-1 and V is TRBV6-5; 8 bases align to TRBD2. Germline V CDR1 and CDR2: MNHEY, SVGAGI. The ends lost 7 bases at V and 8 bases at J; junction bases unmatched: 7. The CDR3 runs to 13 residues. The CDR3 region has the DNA TGTGCCAGCATCCAGCGGGAGCCCGATGAGCAGTTCTTC. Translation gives CASIQREPDEQFF.

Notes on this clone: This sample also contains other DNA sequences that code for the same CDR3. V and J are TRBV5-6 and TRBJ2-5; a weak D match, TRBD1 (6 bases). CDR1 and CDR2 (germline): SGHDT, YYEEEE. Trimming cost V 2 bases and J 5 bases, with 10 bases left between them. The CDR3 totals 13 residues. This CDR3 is CASSLIRGETQYF. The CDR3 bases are TGTGCCAGCAGCTTAATTAGGGGGGAGACCCAGTACTTC.

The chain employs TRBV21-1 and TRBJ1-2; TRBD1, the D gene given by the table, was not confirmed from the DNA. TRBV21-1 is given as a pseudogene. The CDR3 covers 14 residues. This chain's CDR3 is CASSTDRGHDGYTF. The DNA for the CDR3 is TGTGCCAGCAGCACGGACAGGGGGCATGATGGCTACACCTTC.